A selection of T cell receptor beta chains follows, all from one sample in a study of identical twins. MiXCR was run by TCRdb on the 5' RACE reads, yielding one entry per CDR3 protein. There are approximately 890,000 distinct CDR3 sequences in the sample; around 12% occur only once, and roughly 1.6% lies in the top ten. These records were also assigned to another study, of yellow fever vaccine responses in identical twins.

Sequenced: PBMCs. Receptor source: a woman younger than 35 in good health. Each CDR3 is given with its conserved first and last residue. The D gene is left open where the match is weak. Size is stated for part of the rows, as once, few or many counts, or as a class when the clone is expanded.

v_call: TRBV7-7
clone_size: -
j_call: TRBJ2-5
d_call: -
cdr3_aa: CASSTGTTPKETQYF
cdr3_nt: TGTGCCAGCAGCACAGGGACGACTCCAAAAGAGACCCAGTACTTC

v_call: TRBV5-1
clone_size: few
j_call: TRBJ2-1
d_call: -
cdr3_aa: CASSLGAGHRNEQFF
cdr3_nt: TGCGCCAGCAGCTTGGGGGCAGGGCATAGGAATGAGCAGTTCTTC

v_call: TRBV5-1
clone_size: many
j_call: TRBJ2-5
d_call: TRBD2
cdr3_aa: CASSLGGGPETQYF
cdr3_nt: TGCGCCAGCAGCTTGGGCGGGGGGCCAGAGACCCAGTACTTC

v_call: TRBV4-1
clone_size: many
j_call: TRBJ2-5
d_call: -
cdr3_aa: CASSQSPGYKETQYF
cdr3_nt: TGCGCCAGCAGCCAGTCTCCCGGGTACAAAGAGACCCAGTACTTC

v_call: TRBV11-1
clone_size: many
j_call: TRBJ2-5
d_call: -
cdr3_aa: CASSSGPISGPLLPETQYF
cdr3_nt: TGTGCCAGCAGCTCAGGACCTATCTCGGGACCGCTGCTCCCAGAGACCCAGTACTTC

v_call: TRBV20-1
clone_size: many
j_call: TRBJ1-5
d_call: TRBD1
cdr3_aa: CSAKEGQPGAYQPQHF
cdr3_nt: TGCAGTGCTAAGGAGGGACAGCCAGGGGCCTATCAGCCCCAGCATTTT

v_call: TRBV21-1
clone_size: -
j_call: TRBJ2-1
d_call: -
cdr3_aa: CASSTQRESRNEQFF
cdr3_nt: TGTGCCAGCAGCACACAGCGGGAGTCACGTAATGAGCAGTTCTTC

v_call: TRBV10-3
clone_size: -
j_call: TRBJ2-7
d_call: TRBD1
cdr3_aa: CAISESYQGAYEQYF
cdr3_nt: TGTGCCATCAGTGAGTCTTACCAGGGGGCCTACGAGCAGTACTTC

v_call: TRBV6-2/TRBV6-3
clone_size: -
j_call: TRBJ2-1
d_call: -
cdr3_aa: CASSYSKVVRLDEQFF
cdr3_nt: TGTGCCAGCAGTTACTCGAAGGTTGTGCGTCTTGATGAGCAGTTCTTC

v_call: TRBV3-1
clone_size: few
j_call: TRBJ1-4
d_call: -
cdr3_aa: CASSQRAGSEKLFF
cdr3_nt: TGTGCCAGCAGCCAGAGGGCAGGGAGTGAAAAACTGTTTTTT

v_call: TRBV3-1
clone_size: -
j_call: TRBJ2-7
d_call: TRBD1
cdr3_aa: CASSLAGGQGALEQYF
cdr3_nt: TGTGCCAGCAGCCTCGCCGGTGGACAGGGGGCTCTCGAGCAGTACTTC

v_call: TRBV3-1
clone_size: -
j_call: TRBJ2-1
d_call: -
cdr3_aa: CAVRSSGTGNEQFF
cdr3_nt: TGTGCCGTGAGGTCTAGCGGGACAGGCAATGAGCAGTTCTTC

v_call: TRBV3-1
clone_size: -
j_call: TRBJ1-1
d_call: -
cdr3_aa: CASSRGRGEAFF
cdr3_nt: TGTGCCAGCAGTCGAGGGAGGGGTGAAGCTTTCTTT

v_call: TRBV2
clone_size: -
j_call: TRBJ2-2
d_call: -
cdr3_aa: CASKGLSGELFF
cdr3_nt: TGTGCCAGCAAGGGACTCTCCGGGGAGCTGTTTTTT

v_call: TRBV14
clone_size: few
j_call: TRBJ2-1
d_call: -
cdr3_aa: CASSQIEAYNEQFF
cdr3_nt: TGTGCCAGCAGCCAGATAGAGGCCTACAATGAGCAGTTCTTC

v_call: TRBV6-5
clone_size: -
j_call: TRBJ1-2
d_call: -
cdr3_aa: CASSYSLGAYGYTF
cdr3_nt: TGTGCCAGCAGTTACTCATTAGGCGCCTATGGCTACACCTTC

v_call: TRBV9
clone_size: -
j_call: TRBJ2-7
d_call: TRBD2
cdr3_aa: CASSEVGGVSIYEQYF
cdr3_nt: TGTGCCAGCAGCGAGGTTGGGGGGGTTAGTATCTACGAGCAGTACTTC